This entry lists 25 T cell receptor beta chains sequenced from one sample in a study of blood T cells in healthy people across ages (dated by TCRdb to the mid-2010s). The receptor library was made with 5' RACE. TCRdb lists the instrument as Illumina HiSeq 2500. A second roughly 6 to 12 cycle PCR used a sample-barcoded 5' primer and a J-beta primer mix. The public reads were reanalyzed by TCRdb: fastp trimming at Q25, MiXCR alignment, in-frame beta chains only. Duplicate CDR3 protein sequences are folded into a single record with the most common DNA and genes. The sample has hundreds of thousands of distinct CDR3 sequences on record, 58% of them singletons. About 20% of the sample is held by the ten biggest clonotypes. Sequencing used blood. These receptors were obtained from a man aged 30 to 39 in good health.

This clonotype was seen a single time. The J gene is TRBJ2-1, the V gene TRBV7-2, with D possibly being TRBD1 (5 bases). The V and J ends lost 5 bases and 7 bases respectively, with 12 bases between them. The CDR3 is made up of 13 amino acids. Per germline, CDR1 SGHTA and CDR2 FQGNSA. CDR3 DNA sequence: TGTGCCAGCAGCCTCCTTAGGGGTAATGAGCAGTTCTTC. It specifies CASSLLRGNEQFF.

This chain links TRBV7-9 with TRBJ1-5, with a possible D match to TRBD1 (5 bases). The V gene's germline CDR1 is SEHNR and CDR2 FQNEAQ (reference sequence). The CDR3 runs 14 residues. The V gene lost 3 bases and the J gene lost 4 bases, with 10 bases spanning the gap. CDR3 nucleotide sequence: TGTGCCAGCAGCTTGACAGAGACTAATCAGCCCCAGCATTTT. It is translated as CASSLTETNQPQHF.

The CDR3 loop is CASRRGLVTDTQYF. CDR3 coding DNA: TGTGCCTCCCGGCGGGGACTAGTAACAGATACGCAGTATTTT. The chain carries TRBV6-6 and TRBJ2-3; 8 bases map to TRBD2. After removal of 11 bases from V and 3 bases from J, the junction contained 10 bases not matched to a gene. The CDR3 is 14 amino acids. Germline V gene lookup returns CDR1 MNHNY and CDR2 SVGAGI (reference sequence).

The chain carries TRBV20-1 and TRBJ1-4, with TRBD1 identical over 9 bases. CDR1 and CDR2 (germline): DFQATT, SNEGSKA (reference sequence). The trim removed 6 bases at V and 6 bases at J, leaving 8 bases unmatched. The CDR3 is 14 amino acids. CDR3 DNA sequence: TGCAGTGCAACGCCACAGGGGGCTGATGAAAAACTGTTTTTT. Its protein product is CSATPQGADEKLFF.

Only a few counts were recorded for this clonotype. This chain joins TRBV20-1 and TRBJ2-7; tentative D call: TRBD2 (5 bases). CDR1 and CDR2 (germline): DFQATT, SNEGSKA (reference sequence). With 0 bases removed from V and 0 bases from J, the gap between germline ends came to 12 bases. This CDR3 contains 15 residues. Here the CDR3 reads CSARDFQRSSYEQYF. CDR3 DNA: TGCAGTGCTAGAGATTTCCAGCGGAGCTCCTACGAGCAGTACTTC.

The CDR3: CSARTRDRHYEQYF. In DNA form, the CDR3 reads TGCAGTGCTAGGACCAGGGACAGGCACTACGAGCAGTACTTC. J is TRBJ2-4 and V is TRBV20-1; 8 nucleotides line up with TRBD1. The DNA end favors TRBJ2-7, so the J call may be wrong. The CDR3 is 14 amino acids. Germline V gene sequence: CDR1 DFQATT, CDR2 SNEGSKA (reference sequence).

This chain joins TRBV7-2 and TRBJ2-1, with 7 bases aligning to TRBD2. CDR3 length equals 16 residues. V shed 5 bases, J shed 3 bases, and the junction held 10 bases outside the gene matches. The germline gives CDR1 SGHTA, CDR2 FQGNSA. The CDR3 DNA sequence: TGTGCCAGCAGCCCGCGGGCGGGAGAAGGCTACAATGAGCAGTTCTTC. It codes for CASSPRAGEGYNEQFF.

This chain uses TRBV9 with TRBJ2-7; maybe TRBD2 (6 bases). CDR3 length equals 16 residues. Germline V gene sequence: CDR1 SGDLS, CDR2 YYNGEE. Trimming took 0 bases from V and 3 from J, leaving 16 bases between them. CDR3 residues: CASSVGEDWSLYEQYF. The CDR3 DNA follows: TGTGCCAGCAGCGTAGGGGAGGACTGGAGCCTCTACGAGCAGTACTTC.

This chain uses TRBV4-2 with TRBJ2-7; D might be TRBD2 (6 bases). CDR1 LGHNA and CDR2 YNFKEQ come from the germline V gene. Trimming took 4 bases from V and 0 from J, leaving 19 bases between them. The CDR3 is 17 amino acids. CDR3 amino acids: CASSPGLERYFSYEQYF. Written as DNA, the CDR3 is TGTGCCAGCAGCCCGGGACTCGAACGCTATTTCTCCTACGAGCAGTACTTC.

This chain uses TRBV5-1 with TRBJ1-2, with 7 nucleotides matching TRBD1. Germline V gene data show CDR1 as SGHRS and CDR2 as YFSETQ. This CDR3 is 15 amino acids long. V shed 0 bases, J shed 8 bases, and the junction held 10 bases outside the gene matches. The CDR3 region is CASSLGGQALEGYTF. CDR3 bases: TGCGCCAGCAGCTTGGGCGGACAGGCCTTGGAGGGCTACACCTTC.

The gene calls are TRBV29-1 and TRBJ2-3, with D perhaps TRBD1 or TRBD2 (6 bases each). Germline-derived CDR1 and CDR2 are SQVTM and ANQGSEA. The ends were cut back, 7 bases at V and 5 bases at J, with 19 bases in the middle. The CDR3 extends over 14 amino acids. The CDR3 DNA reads TGCAGCGCTCAAAGCCGGGGGCTTGGAGATACGCAGTATTTT. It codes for CSAQSRGLGDTQYF.

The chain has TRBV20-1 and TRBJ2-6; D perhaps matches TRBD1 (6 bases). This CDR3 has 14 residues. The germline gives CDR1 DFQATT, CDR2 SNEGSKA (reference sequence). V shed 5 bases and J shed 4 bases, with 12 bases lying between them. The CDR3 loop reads CSALQGTGANVLTF. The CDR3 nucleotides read TGCAGTGCTCTCCAAGGGACAGGGGCCAACGTCCTGACTTTC.

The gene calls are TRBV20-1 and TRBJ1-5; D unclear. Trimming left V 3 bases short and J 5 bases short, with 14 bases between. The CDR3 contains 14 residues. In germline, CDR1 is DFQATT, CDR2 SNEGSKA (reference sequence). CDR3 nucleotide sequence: TGCAGTGCTAGTGGGGTCCAACGGGATCAGCCCCAGCATTTT. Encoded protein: CSASGVQRDQPQHF.

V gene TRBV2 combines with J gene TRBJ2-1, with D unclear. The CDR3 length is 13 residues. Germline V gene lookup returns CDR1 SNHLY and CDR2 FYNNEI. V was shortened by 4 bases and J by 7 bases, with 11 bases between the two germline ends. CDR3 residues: CASSVNYLNEQFF. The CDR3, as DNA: TGTGCCAGCAGTGTTAACTACTTGAATGAGCAGTTCTTC.

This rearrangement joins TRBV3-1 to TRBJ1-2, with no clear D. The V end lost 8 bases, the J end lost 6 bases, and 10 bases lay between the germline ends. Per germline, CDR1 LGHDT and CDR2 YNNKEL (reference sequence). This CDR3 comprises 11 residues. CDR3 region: CASATSDGYTF. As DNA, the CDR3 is TGTGCCAGCGCCACATCCGATGGCTACACCTTC.

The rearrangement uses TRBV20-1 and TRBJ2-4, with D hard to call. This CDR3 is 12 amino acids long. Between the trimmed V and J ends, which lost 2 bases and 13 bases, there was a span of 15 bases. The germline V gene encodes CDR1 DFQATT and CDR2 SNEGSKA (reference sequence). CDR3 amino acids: CSARTRWGEQYF. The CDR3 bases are TGCAGTGCTAGAACCCGATGGGGTGAGCAGTACTTC.

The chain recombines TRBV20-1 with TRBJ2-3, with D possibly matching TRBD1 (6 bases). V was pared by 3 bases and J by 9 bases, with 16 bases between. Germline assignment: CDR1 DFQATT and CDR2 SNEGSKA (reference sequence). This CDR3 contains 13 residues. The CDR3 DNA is TGCAGTGCTAGCCGGGGCACTCAGGGGACGCAGTATTTT. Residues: CSASRGTQGTQYF.

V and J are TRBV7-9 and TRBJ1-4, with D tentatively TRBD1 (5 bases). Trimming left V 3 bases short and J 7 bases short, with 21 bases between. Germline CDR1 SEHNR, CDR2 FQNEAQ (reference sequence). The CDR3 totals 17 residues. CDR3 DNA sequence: TGTGCCAGCAGCTTTTATCAGGGCCTCGGTTCGGGTGAAAAACTGTTTTTT. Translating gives CASSFYQGLGSGEKLFF.

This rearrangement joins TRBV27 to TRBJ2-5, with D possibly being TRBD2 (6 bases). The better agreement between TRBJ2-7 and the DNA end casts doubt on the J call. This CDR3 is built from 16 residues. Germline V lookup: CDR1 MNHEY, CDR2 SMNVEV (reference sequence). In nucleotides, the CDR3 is TGTGCCAGCAGTTTATTATCCGGGAGCTCCACCTACGAGCAGTACTTC. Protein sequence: CASSLLSGSSTYEQYF.

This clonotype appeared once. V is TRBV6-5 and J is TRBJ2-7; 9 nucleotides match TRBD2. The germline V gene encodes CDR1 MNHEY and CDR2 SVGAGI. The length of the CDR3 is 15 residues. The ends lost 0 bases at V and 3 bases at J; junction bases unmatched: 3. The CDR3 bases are TGTGCCAGCAGTTACTCGGAGACTAGCGGCTACGAGCAGTACTTC. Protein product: CASSYSETSGYEQYF.

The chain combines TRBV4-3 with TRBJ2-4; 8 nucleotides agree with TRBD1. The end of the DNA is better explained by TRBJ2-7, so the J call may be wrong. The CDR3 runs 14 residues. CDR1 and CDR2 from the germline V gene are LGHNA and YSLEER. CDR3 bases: TGCGCCAGCAGCCAAGCAGGGGGCTTCTCCGAGCAGTACTTC. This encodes CASSQAGGFSEQYF.

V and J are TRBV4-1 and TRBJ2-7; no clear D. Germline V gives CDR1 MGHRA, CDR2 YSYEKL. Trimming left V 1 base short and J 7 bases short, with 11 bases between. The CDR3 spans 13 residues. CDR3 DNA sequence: TGCGCCAGCAGCCAAGCGGGTCTAAATGAGCAGTACTTC. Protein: CASSQAGLNEQYF.

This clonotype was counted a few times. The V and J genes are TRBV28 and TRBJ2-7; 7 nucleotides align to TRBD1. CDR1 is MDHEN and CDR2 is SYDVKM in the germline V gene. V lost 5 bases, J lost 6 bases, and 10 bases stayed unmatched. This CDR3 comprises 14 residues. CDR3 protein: CASSPGTGVGEQYF. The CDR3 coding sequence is TGTGCCAGCAGTCCCGGCACAGGGGTGGGCGAGCAGTACTTC.

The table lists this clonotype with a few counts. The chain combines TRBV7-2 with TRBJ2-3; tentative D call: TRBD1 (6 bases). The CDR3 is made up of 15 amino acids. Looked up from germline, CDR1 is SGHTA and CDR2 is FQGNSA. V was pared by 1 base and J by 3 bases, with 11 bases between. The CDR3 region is CASSLVGQGTDTQYF. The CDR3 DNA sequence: TGTGCCAGCAGCTTAGTAGGGCAGGGGACAGATACGCAGTATTTT.

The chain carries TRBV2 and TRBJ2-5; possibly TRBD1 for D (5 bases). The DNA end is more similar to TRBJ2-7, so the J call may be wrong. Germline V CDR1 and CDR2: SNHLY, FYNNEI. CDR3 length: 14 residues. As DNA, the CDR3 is TGTGCCAGCAGTGACCCAGGGAAGAGGTACGAGCAGTACTTC. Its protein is CASSDPGKRYEQYF.